The 12 T cell receptor beta chains in this list originate from one sample, sequenced in a study of human T cells and chemical hapten exposure. Time point defined: patch test 1, 2 weeks after DPC sensitization. Indicated treatment: therapeutic diphenylcyclopropenone sensitization with weekly scalp DPC. TCRdb analysed the RACE reads with MiXCR anew, one entry per CDR3 protein. The sample lists fewer than 400,000 distinct CDR3 sequences; approximately 6.3% were seen once. The sample in question was whole blood, obtained in connection with sensitization to the hapten diphenylcyclopropenone (DPC). These receptors came from a woman aged 18-29 years with alopecia areata. Some clones in this sample may be carry-over from other donors' samples.

This clonotype was detected a few times. The DNA of the CDR3 is TGTGCCAGCTCACCTATACGGTCCTCTGGAAACACCATATATTTT. Translation gives CASSPIRSSGNTIYF. This chain links TRBV18 with TRBJ1-3; D is undetermined. The CDR3 totals 15 residues. Germline CDR1 KGHSH, CDR2 LQKENI. Trimming shortened V by 3 bases and J by 0 bases, and 9 bases separated the two germline ends.

This clonotype was detected many times. The chain is built from TRBV9 and TRBJ2-5; D may correspond to TRBD1 or TRBD2 (6 bases each). This CDR3 region has 16 residues. CDR1 is SGDLS, CDR2 YYNGEE, per germline. The V end was cut by 4 bases, the J end by 5 bases, with 21 bases between. The CDR3 spells CASSLSSTGRGETQYF. Written as DNA, the CDR3 is TGTGCCAGCAGCCTATCTTCGACAGGTCGGGGGGAGACCCAGTACTTC.

This clonotype was seen a few times. This chain uses TRBV5-1 with TRBJ1-1; D unclear. CDR3 size: 15 residues. Germline CDR1 SGHRS, CDR2 YFSETQ. V lost 3 bases, J lost 0 bases, and 12 bases lay in between. The CDR3 reads CASSSSPNMNTEAFF. The DNA for the CDR3 is TGCGCCAGCAGCTCATCCCCGAACATGAACACTGAAGCTTTCTTT.

This clonotype was seen a few times. The V and J genes are TRBV7-2 and TRBJ1-2; 9 bases agree with TRBD1. The germline CDR1 and CDR2 sequences are SGHTA and FQGNSA. The CDR3 covers 14 residues. V was clipped by 5 bases and J by 6 bases; unmatched bases: 7. The chain's CDR3 is CASSQSRDRDGYTF. The CDR3 DNA reads as TGTGCCAGCAGCCAGTCCCGGGACAGGGATGGCTACACCTTC. Supplemented by reference TRBV7-2 and TRBJ1-2, the full variable domain reads GAGVSQSPSNKVTEKGKDVELRCDPISGHTALYWYRQSLGQGLEFLIYFQGNSAPDKSGLPSDRFSAERTGGSVSTLTIQRTQQEDSAVYLCASSQSRDRDGYTFGSGTRLTVV.

V and J are TRBV29-1 and TRBJ2-1, with 7 bases aligning to TRBD1. Trimming took 6 bases from V and 8 from J; bases not matched to a gene: 4. This CDR3 comprises 11 residues. Germline values: CDR1 SQVTM, CDR2 ANQGSEA. The CDR3 DNA reads as TGCAGCGTCGGGACAGCTCATGAGCAGTTCTTC. This codes for CSVGTAHEQFF.

The chain is built from TRBV3-1 and TRBJ1-3, with D unclear. The CDR3 sequence is 15 residues long. The ends were cut back, 2 bases at V and 2 bases at J, with 10 bases in the middle. Germline V gene sequence: CDR1 LGHDT, CDR2 YNNKEL (reference sequence). CDR3 sequence reads: CASSQRDAPGNTIYF. Here the CDR3 DNA reads TGTGCCAGCAGCCAACGGGATGCCCCTGGAAACACCATATATTTT.

This clonotype showed up many times. The J gene is TRBJ2-3, the V gene TRBV6-2 or TRBV6-3; the D is unclear. V gave up 6 bases and J gave up 5 bases, with 9 bases separating them. The CDR3 spans 12 residues. CDR1 and CDR2 from the germline V gene are MNHEY and SVGEGT. CDR3 region: CASSDVVDTQYF. The CDR3 DNA reads TGTGCCAGCAGCGACGTAGTAGATACGCAGTATTTT.

At least ten counts were recorded for this clonotype. V usage is TRBV7-9 and J usage is TRBJ1-2; D is undetermined. The germline gives CDR1 SEHNR, CDR2 FQNEAQ (reference sequence). The CDR3 spans 16 residues. Deletions cut 5 bases from V and 8 bases from J, with 24 bases between. CDR3 in amino acids: CASSPTLEVNRKGYTF. The CDR3 nucleotides read TGTGCCAGCAGCCCAACTCTAGAGGTGAATCGCAAGGGCTACACCTTC.

V is TRBV12-3 or TRBV12-4 and J is TRBJ1-5; TRBD1 might be the D (6 bases). The ends were cut back, 3 bases at V and 7 bases at J, with 19 bases in the middle. This CDR3 comprises 16 residues. CDR3 protein: CASSFSRGGIVQPQHF. The CDR3 DNA sequence: TGTGCCAGCAGTTTTAGCAGGGGAGGGATAGTGCAGCCCCAGCATTTT.

This sequence joins TRBV5-1 and TRBJ1-1, with TRBD1 matching over 11 bases. The CDR3 contains 16 residues. Germline V gene data show CDR1 as SGHRS and CDR2 as YFSETQ. Trimming took 4 bases from V and 8 from J; bases not matched to a gene: 13. CDR3 sequence (DNA): TGCGCCAGCAGCCGAATAAGACCCGGGACAGGGGGAGAAGCTTTCTTT. It translates to CASSRIRPGTGGEAFF.

The rearrangement uses TRBV12-3 or TRBV12-4 and TRBJ1-5, with D possibly being TRBD1 (6 bases). V lost 3 bases to trimming and J lost 7 bases, with 19 bases between them. The CDR3 covers 16 residues. This chain's CDR3 is CASSLLGGGDGQPQHF. CDR3 nucleotide sequence: TGTGCCAGCAGTTTGTTGGGGGGCGGGGACGGACAGCCCCAGCATTTT.

Ten or more counts support this clonotype. The rearrangement uses TRBV4-3 and TRBJ2-6, with D perhaps being TRBD1 or TRBD2 (5 bases each). Germline V gives CDR1 LGHNA, CDR2 YSLEER. Trimming removed 0 bases at V and 2 bases at J, with 11 bases between. This CDR3 comprises 17 residues. The CDR3 nucleotides are TGCGCCAGCAGCCAAGATAGAGGGACCCCTGGGGCCAACGTCCTGACTTTC. It translates to CASSQDRGTPGANVLTF.